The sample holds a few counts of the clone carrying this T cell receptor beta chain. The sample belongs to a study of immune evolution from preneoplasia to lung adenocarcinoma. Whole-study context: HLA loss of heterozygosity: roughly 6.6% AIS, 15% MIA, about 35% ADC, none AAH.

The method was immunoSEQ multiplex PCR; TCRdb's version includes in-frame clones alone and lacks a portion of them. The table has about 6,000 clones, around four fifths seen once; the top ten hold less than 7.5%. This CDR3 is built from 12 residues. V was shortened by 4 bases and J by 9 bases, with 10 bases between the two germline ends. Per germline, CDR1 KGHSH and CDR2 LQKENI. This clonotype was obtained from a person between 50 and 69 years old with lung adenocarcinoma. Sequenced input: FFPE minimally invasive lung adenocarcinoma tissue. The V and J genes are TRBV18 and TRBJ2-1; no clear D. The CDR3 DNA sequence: TGTGCCAGCTCACGTCCCCAGAGTGAGCAGTTCTTC. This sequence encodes CASSRPQSEQFF. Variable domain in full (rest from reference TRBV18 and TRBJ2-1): NAGVMQNPRHLVRRRGQEARLRCSPMKGHSHVYWYRQLPEEGLKFMVYLQKENIIDESGMPKERFSAEFPKEGPSILRIQQVVRGDSAAYFCASSRPQSEQFFGPGTRLTVL.